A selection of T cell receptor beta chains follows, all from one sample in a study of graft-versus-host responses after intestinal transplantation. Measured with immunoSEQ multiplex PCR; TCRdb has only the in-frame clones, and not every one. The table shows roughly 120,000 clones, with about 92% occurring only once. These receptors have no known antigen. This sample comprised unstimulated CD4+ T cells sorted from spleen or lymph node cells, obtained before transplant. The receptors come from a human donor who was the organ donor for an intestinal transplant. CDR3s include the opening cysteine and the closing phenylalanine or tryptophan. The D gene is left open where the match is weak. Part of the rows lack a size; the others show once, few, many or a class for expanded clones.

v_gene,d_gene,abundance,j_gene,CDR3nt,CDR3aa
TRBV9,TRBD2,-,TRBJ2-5,TGTGCCAGCAGCGTAGGGGCTAGCGGAGTCCAAGAGACCCAGTACTTC,CASSVGASGVQETQYF
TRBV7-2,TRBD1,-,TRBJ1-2,TGTGCCAGCAGCCGTTGGACAGGGAGTAACTATGGCTACACCTTC,CASSRWTGSNYGYTF
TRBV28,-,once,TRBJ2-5,TGTGCCAGCAGTCCCGGTAGGCGAGGGCTAAGAGAGACCCAGTACTTC,CASSPGRRGLRETQYF
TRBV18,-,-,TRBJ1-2,TGTGCCAGCTCACCCCGGGCGGATGGCTACACCTTC,CASSPRADGYTF
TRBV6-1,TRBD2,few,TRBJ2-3,TGTGCCAGCAGTGAAGGCGGGGGGTTGGGGGAGCATTTT,CASSEGGGLGEHF
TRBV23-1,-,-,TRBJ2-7,TGCGCCAGCAGGCGTGGAGAGGTGGCTAAGCAGTACTTC,CASRRGEVAKQYF
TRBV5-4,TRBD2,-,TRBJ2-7,TGTGCCAGCAGCCAATCTAGCGGGTCCTACGAGCAGTACTTC,CASSQSSGSYEQYF
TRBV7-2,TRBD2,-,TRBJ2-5,TGTGCCAGCAGCTCCGGACTAGCGGGAGGCCAAGAGACCCAGTACTTC,CASSSGLAGGQETQYF
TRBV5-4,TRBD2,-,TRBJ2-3,TGTGCCAGCAGCCCCCTGGCTAGCGGGAGCCCAGATACGCAGTATTTT,CASSPLASGSPDTQYF
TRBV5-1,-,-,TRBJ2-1,TGCGCCAGCAGCTTGGCCCCAGTGAGCTCCTACAATGAGCAGTTCTTC,CASSLAPVSSYNEQFF
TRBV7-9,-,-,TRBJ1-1,TGTGCCAGCAGCCCGGGACGGATGAACACTGAAGCTTTCTTT,CASSPGRMNTEAFF
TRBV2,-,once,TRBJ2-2,TGTGCCAGCAGTGAAGCCAACACCGGGGAGCTGTTTTTT,CASSEANTGELFF
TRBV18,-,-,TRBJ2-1,TGTGCCAGCTCACCACCGGTGGCTCCCCCCAACAATGAGCAGTTCTTC,CASSPPVAPPNNEQFF
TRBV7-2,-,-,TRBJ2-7,TGTGCCAGCAGCTTGGACAGCTCCTACGAGCAGTACTTC,CASSLDSSYEQYF
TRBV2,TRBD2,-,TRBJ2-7,TGTGCCAGCAGTGGGTTTAGCGGGAGTATTGGGGAGCAGTACTTC,CASSGFSGSIGEQYF
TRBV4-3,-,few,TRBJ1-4,TGCGCCAGCAGCCAAGATCTTACAAGGAATAATGAAAAACTGTTTTTT,CASSQDLTRNNEKLFF
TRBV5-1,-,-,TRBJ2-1,TGCGCCAGCAGCCCAACCTCACAGGGGGGGGAGCAGTTCTTC,CASSPTSQGGEQFF
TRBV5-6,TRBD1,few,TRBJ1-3,TGTGCCAGCAGCTGGACGCTACCGGGACAGGTCCGAAACACCATATATTTT,CASSWTLPGQVRNTIYF
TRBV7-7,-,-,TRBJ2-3,TGTGCCAGCAGCAGAGGGGCCATCTTCACAGATACGCAGTATTTT,CASSRGAIFTDTQYF
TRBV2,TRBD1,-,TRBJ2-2,TGTGCCAGTTCCGGGACAGGGATCGGGGAGCTGTTTTTT,CASSGTGIGELFF
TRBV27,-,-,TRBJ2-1,TGTGCCAGCAGTACGGGACTCATCTCCTACAATGAGCAGTTCTTC,CASSTGLISYNEQFF
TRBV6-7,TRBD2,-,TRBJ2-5,TGTGCCAGCAGTTTCCCTAGCGGGCAGGAATTTCAAGAGACCCAGTACTTC,CASSFPSGQEFQETQYF
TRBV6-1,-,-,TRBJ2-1,TGTGCCAGCAGTCCCGGGACGAGCTCCTACAATGAGCAGTTCTTC,CASSPGTSSYNEQFF
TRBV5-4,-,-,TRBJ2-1,TGTGCCAGCAGCCCTTCGAGATCGAGGTTCGATGAGCAGTTCTTC,CASSPSRSRFDEQFF
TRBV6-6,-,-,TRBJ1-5,TGTGCCAGCAAAGTAGAACCGGACAGCTTAAACCCCCAGCATTTT,CASKVEPDSLNPQHF
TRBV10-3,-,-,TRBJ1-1,TGTGCCACCGGGGAGAACACTGAAGCTTTCTTT,CATGENTEAFF
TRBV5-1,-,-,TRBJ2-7,TGCGCCAGCAGCTTGGGACTAGTTACCTACGAGCAGTACTTC,CASSLGLVTYEQYF
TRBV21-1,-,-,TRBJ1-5,TGTGCCAGCAGCAATAGGAAGGTCTGGGGGGGGAATCAGCCCCAGCATTTT,CASSNRKVWGGNQPQHF
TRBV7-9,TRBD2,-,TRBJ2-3,TGTGCCAGCAGCTTAATGACTAGCGGAATACTCACAGATACGCAGTATTTT,CASSLMTSGILTDTQYF
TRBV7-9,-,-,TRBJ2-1,TGTGCCAGCAGCTTAGGCCACGGCCACAATGAGCAGTTCTTC,CASSLGHGHNEQFF
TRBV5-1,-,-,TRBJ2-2,TGCGCCTGCGCGGGGAACACCGGGGAGCTGTTTTTT,CACAGNTGELFF
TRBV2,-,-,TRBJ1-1,TGTGCCAGCAGACAGGGCCAAGCTTTCTTT,CASRQGQAFF
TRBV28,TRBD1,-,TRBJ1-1,TGTGCCAGCAGTCTACAGGGGCCTCTGGACACTGAAGCTTTCTTT,CASSLQGPLDTEAFF
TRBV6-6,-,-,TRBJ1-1,TGTGCCAGCAGTCGCAGTTACGAGGACACTGAAGCTTTCTTT,CASSRSYEDTEAFF
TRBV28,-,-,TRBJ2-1,TGTGCCAGCAGTTTTGGGATTAGTTCTGGCTACAATGAGCAGTTCTTC,CASSFGISSGYNEQFF
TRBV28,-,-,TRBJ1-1,TGTGCCAGCACCTTACTGGTGTGGGGGCGGGTTAACACTGAAGCTTTCTTT,CASTLLVWGRVNTEAFF
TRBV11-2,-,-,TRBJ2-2,TGTGCCAGCAGCTTAGATTGGGGCGCCGGGGAGCTGTTTTTT,CASSLDWGAGELFF
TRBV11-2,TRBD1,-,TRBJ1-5,TGTGCCAGCAGCTTTTGGGGGACAGGCAATCAGCCCCAGCATTTT,CASSFWGTGNQPQHF
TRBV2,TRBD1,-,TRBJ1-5,TGTGCCAGCAGCGACAGGGATCAGCCCCAGCATTTT,CASSDRDQPQHF
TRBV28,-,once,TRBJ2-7,TGTGCCAGCCGCATAAACAGGGCTTACGAGCAGTACTTC,CASRINRAYEQYF
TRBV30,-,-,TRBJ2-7,TGTGCCTGGAGCCACAACTACGAGCAGTACTTC,CAWSHNYEQYF
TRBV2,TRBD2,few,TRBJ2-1,TGTGCCAGCAGTGCCGGGACTACCTACAATGAGCAGTTCTTC,CASSAGTTYNEQFF
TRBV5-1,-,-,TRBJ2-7,TGCGCCAGCAGCTTGGATCCGGGATCGGACGAGCAGTACTTC,CASSLDPGSDEQYF
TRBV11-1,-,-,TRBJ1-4,TGTGCCAGCGGGACTGCGAATGAAAAACTGTTTTTT,CASGTANEKLFF
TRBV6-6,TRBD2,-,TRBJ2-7,TGTGCCAGCAGTTACGAAGCGGGAGGGCGTGTGCAGTACTTC,CASSYEAGGRVQYF